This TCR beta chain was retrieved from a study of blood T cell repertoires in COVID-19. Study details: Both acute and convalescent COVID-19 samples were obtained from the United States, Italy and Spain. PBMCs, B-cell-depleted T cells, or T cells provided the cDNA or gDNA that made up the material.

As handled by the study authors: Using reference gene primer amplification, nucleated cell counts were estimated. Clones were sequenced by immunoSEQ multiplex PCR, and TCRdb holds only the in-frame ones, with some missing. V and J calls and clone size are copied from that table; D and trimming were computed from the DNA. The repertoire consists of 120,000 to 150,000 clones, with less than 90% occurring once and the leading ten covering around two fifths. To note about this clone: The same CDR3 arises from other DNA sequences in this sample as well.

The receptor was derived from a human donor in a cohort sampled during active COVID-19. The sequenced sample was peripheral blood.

CDR3 sequence: CASSLEAGNQPQHF. The DNA of the CDR3 is TGTGCCAGCAGCTTAGAGGCAGGGAATCAGCCCCAGCATTTT. V gene TRBV11-2 combines with J gene TRBJ1-5, with D possibly being TRBD1 (5 bases). The CDR3 sequence is 14 residues long. Germline CDR1 reads SGHAT; CDR2 reads FQNNGV. The germline V and J ends were trimmed by 0 bases and 4 bases, with 7 bases remaining between them.